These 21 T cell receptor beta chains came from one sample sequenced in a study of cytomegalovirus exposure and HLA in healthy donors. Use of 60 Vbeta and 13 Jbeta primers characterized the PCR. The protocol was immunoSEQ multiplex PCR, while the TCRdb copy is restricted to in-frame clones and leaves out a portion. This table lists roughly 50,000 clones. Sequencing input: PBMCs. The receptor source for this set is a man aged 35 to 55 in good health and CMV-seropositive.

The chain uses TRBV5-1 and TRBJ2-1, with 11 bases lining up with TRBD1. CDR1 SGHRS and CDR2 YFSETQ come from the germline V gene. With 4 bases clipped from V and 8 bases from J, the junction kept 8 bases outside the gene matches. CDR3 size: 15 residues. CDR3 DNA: TGCGCCAGCAGCGGGACAGGGGGGGCCTTCGATGAGCAGTTCTTC. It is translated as CASSGTGGAFDEQFF.

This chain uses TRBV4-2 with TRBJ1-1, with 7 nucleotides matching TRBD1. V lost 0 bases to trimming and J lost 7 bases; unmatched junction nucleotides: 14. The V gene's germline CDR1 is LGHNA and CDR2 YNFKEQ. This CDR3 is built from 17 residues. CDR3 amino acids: CASSQEGTENPWGEAFF. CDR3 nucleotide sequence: TGTGCCAGCAGCCAAGAAGGGACAGAAAATCCATGGGGTGAAGCTTTCTTT.

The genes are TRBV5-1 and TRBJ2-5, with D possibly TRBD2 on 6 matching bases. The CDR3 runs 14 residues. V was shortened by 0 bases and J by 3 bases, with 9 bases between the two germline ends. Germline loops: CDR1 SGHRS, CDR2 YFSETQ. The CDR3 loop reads CASSLVSGEETQYF. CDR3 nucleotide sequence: TGCGCCAGCAGCTTGGTTTCGGGGGAAGAGACCCAGTACTTC.

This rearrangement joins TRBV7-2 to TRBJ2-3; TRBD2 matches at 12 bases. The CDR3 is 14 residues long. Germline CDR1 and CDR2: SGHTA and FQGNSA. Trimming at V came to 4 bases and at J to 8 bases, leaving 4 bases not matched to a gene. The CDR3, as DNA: TGTGCCAGCAGCTCAGGGACTAGCGGGCTTACGCAGTATTTT. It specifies CASSSGTSGLTQYF.

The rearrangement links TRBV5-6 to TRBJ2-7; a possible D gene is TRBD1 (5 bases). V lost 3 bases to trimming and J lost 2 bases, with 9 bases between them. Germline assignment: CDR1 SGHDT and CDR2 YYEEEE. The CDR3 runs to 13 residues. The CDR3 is CASSSDIAYEQYF. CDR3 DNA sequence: TGTGCCAGCAGCTCGGACATTGCCTACGAGCAGTACTTC.

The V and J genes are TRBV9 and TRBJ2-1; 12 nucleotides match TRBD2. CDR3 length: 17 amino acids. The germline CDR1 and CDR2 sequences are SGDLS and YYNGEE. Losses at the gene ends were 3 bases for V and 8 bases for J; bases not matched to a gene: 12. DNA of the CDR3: TGTGCCAGCAGCGCCCTGGGACTAGCGGGTTCTCCGGATGAGCAGTTCTTC. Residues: CASSALGLAGSPDEQFF.

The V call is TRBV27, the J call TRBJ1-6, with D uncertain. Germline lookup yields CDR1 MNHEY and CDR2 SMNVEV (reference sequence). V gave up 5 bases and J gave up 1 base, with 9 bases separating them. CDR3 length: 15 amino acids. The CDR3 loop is CASSPSVSYNSPLHF. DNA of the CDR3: TGTGCCAGCAGTCCCTCGGTATCCTATAATTCACCCCTCCACTTT.

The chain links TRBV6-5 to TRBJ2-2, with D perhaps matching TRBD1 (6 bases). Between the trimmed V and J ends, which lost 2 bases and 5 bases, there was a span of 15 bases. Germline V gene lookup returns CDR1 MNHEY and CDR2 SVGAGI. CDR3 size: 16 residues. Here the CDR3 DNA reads TGTGCCAGCAGTTACGAAGCAGGGGTAGGGACCGGGGAGCTGTTTTTT. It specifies CASSYEAGVGTGELFF.

DNA of the CDR3: TGTGCCAGCAGCCTACAGCGGACCAACTACGAGCAGTACTTC. Its protein is CASSLQRTNYEQYF. The chain combines TRBV7-3 with TRBJ2-7; possibly TRBD2 for D (5 bases). Trimming removed 5 bases from V and 3 bases from J, with 14 bases in between. The CDR3 runs 14 residues. Germline V CDR1 and CDR2: SGHTA, FQGTGA.

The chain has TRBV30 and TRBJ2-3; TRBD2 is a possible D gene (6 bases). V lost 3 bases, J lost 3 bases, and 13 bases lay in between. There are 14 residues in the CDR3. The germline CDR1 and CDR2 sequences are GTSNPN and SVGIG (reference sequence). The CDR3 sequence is CAWRGVAATDTQYF. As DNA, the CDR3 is TGTGCCTGGAGGGGGGTAGCGGCAACAGATACGCAGTATTTT.

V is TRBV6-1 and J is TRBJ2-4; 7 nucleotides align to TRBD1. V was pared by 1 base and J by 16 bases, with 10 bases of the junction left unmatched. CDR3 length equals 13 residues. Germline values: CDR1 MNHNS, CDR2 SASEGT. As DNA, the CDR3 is TGTGCCAGCAGTGAAGTTGCGACAGGGTTTCGATACTTC. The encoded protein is CASSEVATGFRYF.

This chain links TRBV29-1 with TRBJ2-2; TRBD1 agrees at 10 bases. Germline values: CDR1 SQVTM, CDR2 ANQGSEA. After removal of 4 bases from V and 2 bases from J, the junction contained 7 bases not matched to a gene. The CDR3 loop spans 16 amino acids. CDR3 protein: CSVGGVTGGNTGELFF. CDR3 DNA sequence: TGCAGCGTTGGTGGGGTGACAGGGGGCAACACCGGGGAGCTGTTTTTT.

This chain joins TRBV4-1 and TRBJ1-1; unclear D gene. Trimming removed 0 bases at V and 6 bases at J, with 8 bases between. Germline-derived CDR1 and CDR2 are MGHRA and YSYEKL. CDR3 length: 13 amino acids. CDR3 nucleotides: TGCGCCAGCAGCCAAGATTACGACTCTGAAGCTTTCTTT. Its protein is CASSQDYDSEAFF.

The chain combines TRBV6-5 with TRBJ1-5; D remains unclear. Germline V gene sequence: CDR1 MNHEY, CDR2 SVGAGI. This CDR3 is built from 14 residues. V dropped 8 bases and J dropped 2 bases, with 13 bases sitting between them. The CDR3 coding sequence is TGTGCCAGCCCCCCTCACTTAGGCAATCAGCCCCAGCATTTT. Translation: CASPPHLGNQPQHF.

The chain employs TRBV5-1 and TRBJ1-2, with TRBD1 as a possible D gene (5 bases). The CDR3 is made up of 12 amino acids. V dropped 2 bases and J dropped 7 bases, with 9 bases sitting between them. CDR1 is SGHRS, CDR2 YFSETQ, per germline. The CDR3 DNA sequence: TGCGCCAGCAGCTTAGGGGCCAGTGGCTACACCTTC. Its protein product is CASSLGASGYTF.

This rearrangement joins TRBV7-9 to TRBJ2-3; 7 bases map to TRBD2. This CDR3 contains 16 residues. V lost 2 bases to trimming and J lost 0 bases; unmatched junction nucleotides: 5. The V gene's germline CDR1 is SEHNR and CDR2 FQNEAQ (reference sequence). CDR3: CASSLYSSGSTDTQYF. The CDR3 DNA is TGTGCCAGCAGCTTATATTCTAGCGGTAGCACAGATACGCAGTATTTT.

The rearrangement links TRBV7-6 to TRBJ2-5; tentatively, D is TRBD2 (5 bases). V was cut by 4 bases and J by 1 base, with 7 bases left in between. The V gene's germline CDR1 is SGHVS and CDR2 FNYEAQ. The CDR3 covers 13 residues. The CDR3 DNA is TGTGCCAGCAGCTCCAGCGGCCAAGAGACCCAGTACTTC. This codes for CASSSSGQETQYF.

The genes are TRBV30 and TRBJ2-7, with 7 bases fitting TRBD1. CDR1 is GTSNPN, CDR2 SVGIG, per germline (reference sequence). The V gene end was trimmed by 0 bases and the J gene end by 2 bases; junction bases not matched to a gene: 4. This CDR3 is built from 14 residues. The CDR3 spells CAWSVTGWAYEQYF. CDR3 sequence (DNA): TGTGCCTGGAGTGTGACAGGGTGGGCCTACGAGCAGTACTTC.

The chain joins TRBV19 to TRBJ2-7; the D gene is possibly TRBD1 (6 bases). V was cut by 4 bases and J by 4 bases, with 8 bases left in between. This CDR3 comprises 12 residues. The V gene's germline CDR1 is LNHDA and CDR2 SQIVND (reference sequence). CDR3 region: CASSTGTYEQYF. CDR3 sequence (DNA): TGTGCCAGTAGTACCGGGACATACGAGCAGTACTTC.

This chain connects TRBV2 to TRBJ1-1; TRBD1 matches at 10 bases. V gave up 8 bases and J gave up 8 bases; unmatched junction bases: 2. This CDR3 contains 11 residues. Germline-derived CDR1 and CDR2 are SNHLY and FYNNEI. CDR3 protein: CASLGQGEAFF. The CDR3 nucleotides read TGTGCCAGCCTGGGACAGGGGGAAGCTTTCTTT.

The CDR3 DNA reads as TGTGCCAGTAGTTTCGGAGGAGGTTACGAGCAGTACTTC. It yields the protein CASSFGGGYEQYF. The chain combines TRBV19 with TRBJ2-7; D is perhaps TRBD2 (5 bases). The CDR3 is made up of 13 amino acids. Germline V gives CDR1 LNHDA, CDR2 SQIVND (reference sequence). V was trimmed by 5 bases and J by 4 bases, leaving 12 bases between them. Using reference TRBV19 and TRBJ2-7 for the parts outside the CDR3, the full variable domain is DGGITQSPKYLFRKEGQNVTLSCEQNLNHDAMYWYRQDPGQGLRLIYYSQIVNDFQKGDIAEGYSVSREKKESFPLTVTSAQKNPTAFYLCASSFGGGYEQYFGPGTRLTVT.